A single sample gave rise to the 31 T cell receptor beta chains below, sequenced in a study of blood T cell repertoires in COVID-19 (TCRdb year 2020). Library generation was performed with the immunoSEQ multiplex PCR assay. TCRdb's version of the immuneACCESS table is confined to in-frame rearrangements and falls short of the full clone set. An unresolved V gene accounts for under half of the shortfall where checked; the remainder is of unknown origin. Within this sample are about 150,000 clones, with 70% to 85% of them counted one time only. Around 9.8% of the sample comes from the top ten. Sequencing input: peripheral blood. Receptors originate from a woman aged 45-65 years with acute or convalescent COVID-19.

The rearrangement uses TRBV20-1 and TRBJ2-7, with 7 bases lining up with TRBD2. In germline, CDR1 is DFQATT, CDR2 SNEGSKA (reference sequence). Unmatched junction bases numbered 7, after V lost 5 bases and J lost 3 bases. This CDR3 region has 13 residues. The CDR3 bases are TGCAGTGCTGGTGGGGGGGGGAACTACGAGCAGTACTTC. This gives the protein CSAGGGGNYEQYF.

The chain carries TRBV28 and TRBJ2-1; perhaps TRBD2 as D (6 bases). Germline-derived CDR1 and CDR2 are MDHEN and SYDVKM. The CDR3 spans 16 residues. V was cut by 3 bases and J by 3 bases, with 15 bases left in between. The CDR3 nucleotides are TGTGCCAGCAGTTTGGTAGGGCTAGCGATCTACAATGAGCAGTTCTTC. Protein product: CASSLVGLAIYNEQFF.

The chain employs TRBV10-2 and TRBJ2-1; 7 nucleotides line up with TRBD1. The CDR3 runs 15 residues. The V segment lost 7 bases and the J segment 4 bases; nucleotides outside the gene matches: 10. Germline assignment: CDR1 WSHSY and CDR2 SAAADI. Here the CDR3 DNA reads TGCGCCAGCAAAAGCCAGAGGGGGCGTTACAATGAGCAGTTCTTC. Residues: CASKSQRGRYNEQFF.

This clone came up once. The rearrangement uses TRBV3-1 (or the pseudogene TRBV3-2) and TRBJ2-1; 9 bases match TRBD2. Germline V gene lookup returns CDR1 LGHDT and CDR2 YNNKEL (reference sequence). The V and J ends lost 3 bases and 6 bases, in that order; junction bases with no gene match: 12. The CDR3 has 17 residues. The CDR3 region has the DNA TGTGCCAGCAGCCACCAACCTCCGGGACTAGCAGTCAATGAGCAGTTCTTC. It is translated as CASSHQPPGLAVNEQFF.

In this sample, this clone turned up a few times. The chain links TRBV10-1 to TRBJ1-6; D gene unclear. This CDR3 has 15 amino acids. From germline, CDR1 is WNHNN and CDR2 SYGVQD (reference sequence). Trimming cost V 4 bases and J 0 bases, with 7 bases left between them. In DNA form, the CDR3 reads TGCGCCAGCAGTGGTGTGAGCTCCTATAATTCACCCCTCCACTTT. It encodes CASSGVSSYNSPLHF.

The chain combines TRBV5-8 with TRBJ2-7; D ambiguous. Germline loops: CDR1 SGHTS, CDR2 YDEGEE. The V end was cut by 1 base, the J end by 4 bases, with 12 bases between. There are 14 residues in the CDR3. The CDR3 is CASSLFPSVYEQYF. The CDR3, as DNA: TGTGCCAGCAGCTTGTTTCCTTCTGTTTACGAGCAGTACTTC.

This clone showed up just a few times. The gene calls are TRBV7-9 and TRBJ2-1; D unclear. Germline V lookup: CDR1 SEHNR, CDR2 FQNEAQ (reference sequence). V lost 2 bases and J 7 bases, leaving 9 bases between the germline ends. CDR3 length: 13 amino acids. CDR3 sequence reads: CASSLFLQNEQFF. Written as DNA, the CDR3 is TGTGCCAGCAGCTTATTTCTTCAGAATGAGCAGTTCTTC.

The chain has TRBV19 and TRBJ2-1; 9 positions agree with TRBD2. Germline CDR1 and CDR2: LNHDA and SQIVND (reference sequence). The CDR3 is 14 amino acids. Trimming at V came to 3 bases and at J to 7 bases, leaving 4 bases not matched to a gene. CDR3 nucleotides: TGTGCCAGTAGTATTGTAGCGGGGGTTAATGAGCAGTTCTTC. Encoded protein: CASSIVAGVNEQFF.

V and J are TRBV28 and TRBJ1-2; TRBD1 matches at 9 bases. This CDR3 contains 15 residues. J lost 1 base, V lost 6 bases, and 6 bases had no gene match. CDR1 is MDHEN and CDR2 is SYDVKM in the germline V gene. The CDR3 is CASSPGTGFNYGYTF. The CDR3 DNA reads TGTGCCAGCAGCCCCGGGACAGGGTTTAACTATGGCTACACCTTC.

This chain uses TRBV27 with TRBJ1-5; 7 positions match TRBD1. Losses at the gene ends were 6 bases for V and 7 bases for J; bases not matched to a gene: 9. Germline V gene sequence: CDR1 MNHEY, CDR2 SMNVEV (reference sequence). This CDR3 comprises 14 residues. Here the CDR3 DNA reads TGTGCCAGCAGGAACCAGGGGGTGGGCCAGCCCCAGCATTTT. Its translation is CASRNQGVGQPQHF.

The rearrangement uses TRBV11-1 and TRBJ1-1; 7 nucleotides agree with TRBD1. The CDR3 sequence is 13 residues long. Germline V gene sequence: CDR1 SGHAT, CDR2 FQDESV (reference sequence). V trimming: 5 bases; J trimming: 6 bases; junction bases outside the gene matches: 6. The CDR3 loop reads CASSRLGGAEAFF. The DNA for the CDR3 is TGTGCCAGCAGCCGACTAGGGGGCGCTGAAGCTTTCTTT.

The chain carries TRBV7-2 and TRBJ1-2, with a weak D call TRBD1 (6 bases). Trimming removed 4 bases from V and 4 bases from J, with 16 bases in between. Germline V gene data show CDR1 as SGHTA and CDR2 as FQGNSA. The CDR3 runs 15 residues. The CDR3 loop reads CASSSLGGYRYGYTF. CDR3 nucleotide sequence: TGTGCCAGCAGCTCCCTAGGGGGTTACCGCTATGGCTACACCTTC.

This clone has a single count. V is TRBV3-1 (or the pseudogene TRBV3-2) and J is TRBJ2-2, with D possibly matching TRBD1 (6 bases). Germline CDR1 reads LGHDT; CDR2 reads YNNKEL (reference sequence). This CDR3 has 13 amino acids. V was shortened by 6 bases and J by 5 bases, with 10 bases between the two germline ends. CDR3 nucleotides: TGTGCCAGCAGTTCCACAGGGACCGGGGAGCTGTTTTTT. The encoded protein is CASSSTGTGELFF.

Note on this clone: The germline gene is not matched at one end of the junction; a read error may be the cause. CDR3 coding DNA: TGCACCAGCAGCTTGGAAGGAGGGCAGTACTTC. Its translation: CTSSLEGGQYF. The chain has TRBV5-1 and TRBJ2-7; D is perhaps TRBD2 (5 bases). Germline V gives CDR1 SGHRS, CDR2 YFSETQ. The CDR3 runs to 11 residues.

In nucleotides, the CDR3 is TGTGCCAGCAGCGACATGACAGGGGTCCACACTGAAGCTTTCTTT. Protein sequence: CASSDMTGVHTEAFF. V is TRBV9 and J is TRBJ1-1; 8 bases fit TRBD1. The V segment lost 3 bases and the J segment 3 bases; nucleotides outside the gene matches: 7. The CDR3 spans 15 residues. The V gene's germline CDR1 is SGDLS and CDR2 YYNGEE.

This chain connects TRBV6-2 or TRBV6-3 to TRBJ1-2; 10 bases are a match to TRBD1. The germline V gene has CDR1 MNHEY and CDR2 SVGEGT. The CDR3 extends over 13 amino acids. J lost 7 bases, V lost 5 bases, and 4 bases had no gene match. CDR3 sequence (DNA): TGTGCCAGCAGTCGGGACAGGGGCGGTGGCTACACCTTC. It translates to CASSRDRGGGYTF.

This sequence joins TRBV7-3 and TRBJ2-2; 8 nucleotides line up with TRBD2. The length of the CDR3 is 14 residues. V shed 6 bases, J shed 6 bases, and the junction held 6 bases outside the gene matches. Germline values: CDR1 SGHTA, CDR2 FQGTGA. The chain's CDR3 is CASRGTSGAGELFF. CDR3 coding DNA: TGTGCCAGCAGAGGGACTAGTGGGGCCGGGGAGCTGTTTTTT.

The chain joins TRBV7-2 to TRBJ1-5; no clear D gene. Germline CDR1 and CDR2: SGHTA and FQGNSA. This CDR3 is 14 amino acids long. V was trimmed by 5 bases and J by 3 bases, leaving 11 bases between them. For the CDR3, the DNA is TGTGCCAGCAGCCAGGACTTCCCCAATCAGCCCCAGCATTTT. Encoded protein: CASSQDFPNQPQHF.

This sequence joins TRBV28 and TRBJ2-3; D may be TRBD2 (5 bases). Germline CDR1 MDHEN, CDR2 SYDVKM. V was pared by 7 bases and J by 1 base, with 18 bases between. The CDR3 loop spans 16 amino acids. Here the CDR3 DNA reads TGTGCCAGCACCTCGTCGGGGAAGGGCGGCACAGATACGCAGTATTTT. As protein: CASTSSGKGGTDTQYF.

The chain uses TRBV6-5 and TRBJ1-6, with 9 bases matching TRBD1. Germline CDR1 reads MNHEY; CDR2 reads SVGAGI. The CDR3 runs to 15 residues. Trimming took 2 bases from V and 7 from J; bases not matched to a gene: 3. As DNA, the CDR3 is TGTGCCAGCAGTTACAACAGGGGGCCCAATTCACCCCTCCACTTT. This encodes CASSYNRGPNSPLHF.

The chain joins TRBV18 to TRBJ1-4, with 8 nucleotides matching TRBD1. V was clipped by 3 bases and J by 3 bases; unmatched bases: 6. Germline assignment: CDR1 KGHSH and CDR2 LQKENI. The CDR3 is 16 residues long. The CDR3 sequence is CASSPNVQGANEKLFF. In DNA form, the CDR3 reads TGTGCCAGCTCACCGAATGTACAGGGGGCTAATGAAAAACTGTTTTTT.

J is TRBJ1-2 and V is TRBV10-2, with D possibly being TRBD1 (6 bases). The CDR3 consists of 15 residues. Looked up from germline, CDR1 is WSHSY and CDR2 is SAAADI. Trimming left V 3 bases short and J 0 bases short, with 11 bases between. The CDR3 sequence: CASSEGGGPNYGYTF. DNA for the CDR3: TGCGCCAGCAGTGAAGGGGGGGGGCCTAACTATGGCTACACCTTC.

The genes are TRBV9 and TRBJ2-2; TRBD2 agrees at 7 bases. Germline CDR1 and CDR2: SGDLS and YYNGEE. J was trimmed by 6 bases and V by 1 base; bases with no gene match: 9. CDR3 length: 16 residues. In DNA form, the CDR3 reads TGTGCCAGCAGCGTACGGGCGGGAGAAGGCGCCGGGGAGCTGTTTTTT. Residues: CASSVRAGEGAGELFF.

The chain links TRBV19 to TRBJ2-7; 10 bases map to TRBD1. The CDR3 extends over 15 amino acids. CDR1 is LNHDA and CDR2 is SQIVND in the germline V gene (reference sequence). The V gene end was trimmed by 2 bases and the J gene end by 4 bases; junction bases not matched to a gene: 5. The CDR3 reads CASSILTGGSYEQYF. CDR3 DNA sequence: TGTGCCAGTAGTATACTGACAGGGGGCTCATACGAGCAGTACTTC.

This clone was picked up one time. The gene calls are TRBV6-5 and TRBJ1-2; D remains ambiguous. The CDR3 is made up of 16 amino acids. V was shortened by 0 bases and J by 4 bases, with 15 bases between the two germline ends. Germline-derived CDR1 and CDR2 are MNHEY and SVGAGI. The CDR3 DNA sequence: TGTGCCAGCAGTTACTCGCCCGAGGCGGCTATCTATGGCTACACCTTC. Translation gives CASSYSPEAAIYGYTF.

This chain connects TRBV5-4 to TRBJ2-1; 11 bases are a match to TRBD2. There are 18 residues in the CDR3. V was clipped by 5 bases and J by 0 bases; unmatched bases: 10. Germline V gene sequence: CDR1 SGHNT, CDR2 YYREEE (reference sequence). The CDR3 protein is CASSTLAGAYPSYNEQFF. In DNA, the CDR3 is TGTGCCAGCAGTACACTAGCGGGGGCCTACCCCTCCTACAATGAGCAGTTCTTC.

The chain recombines TRBV4-1 with TRBJ1-5; D is undetermined. Per the germline V gene, CDR1 is MGHRA and CDR2 is YSYEKL. V was cut by 6 bases and J by 3 bases, with 15 bases left in between. The CDR3 is 15 residues long. In nucleotides, the CDR3 is TGCGCCAGCAGTCCAAAAGTTACAGACAATCAGCCCCAGCATTTT. It specifies CASSPKVTDNQPQHF.

This clone was seen a single time. The chain links TRBV5-1 to TRBJ2-1; 8 bases align to TRBD2. Germline V CDR1 and CDR2: SGHRS, YFSETQ. The CDR3 has 15 amino acids. J gave up 4 bases and V 4 bases, and 7 bases lay outside the gene matches. The CDR3 loop is CASSPGGRGYNEQFF. Written as DNA, the CDR3 is TGCGCCAGCAGCCCGGGGGGGCGGGGGTACAATGAGCAGTTCTTC.

The chain links TRBV11-2 to TRBJ2-3; 8 nucleotides match TRBD2. The germline gives CDR1 SGHAT, CDR2 FQNNGV. This CDR3 is built from 16 residues. Germline trimming cut 9 bases from V and 1 base from J; bases unmatched to any gene: 12. The CDR3 is CASQRFGTRGTDTQYF. CDR3 nucleotides: TGTGCCAGTCAGAGATTCGGGACTAGGGGCACAGATACGCAGTATTTT.

The chain couples TRBV18 to TRBJ2-2; 9 bases align to TRBD1. V lost 4 bases and J lost 4; bases outside the gene matches: 13. This CDR3 comprises 18 residues. In germline, CDR1 is KGHSH, CDR2 LQKENI. CDR3 loop: CASSLPKSGTGSTGELFF. CDR3 DNA: TGTGCCAGCTCACTGCCCAAATCCGGGACAGGGTCCACCGGGGAGCTGTTTTTT.

This clone was detected once. The chain has TRBV4-1 and TRBJ2-3, with 8 nucleotides matching TRBD2. The CDR3 runs 17 residues. The junction had 5 bases not matched to a gene; V was cut back by 0 bases and J by 0 bases. Germline lookup yields CDR1 MGHRA and CDR2 YSYEKL. The CDR3 loop is CASSQEASGPSTDTQYF. The CDR3 region has the DNA TGCGCCAGCAGCCAAGAGGCTAGCGGGCCTAGCACAGATACGCAGTATTTT.